This TCR beta chain was documented in a study of spatial heterogeneity in lung cancer. Study details: From matched bulk RNA-seq came a T cell module score, which showed a strong correlation with TCR transcript counts in tumor regions. Study-level results: Tumors with more nonsynonymous mutations had more expanded intratumoral alpha and beta TCRs.

TCRdb ran MiXCR on the 5' RACE reads and lists one entry per CDR3 protein. Of 10,000 to 11,000 distinct CDR3 sequences in the sample, roughly 7.9% were seen once. Documented time point: sample taken at primary tumor resection. The study sequenced unsorted whole RNA from tumor, nontumor lung or frozen PBMC. The CDR3 has 13 amino acids. The germline CDR1 and CDR2 sequences are GTSNPN and SVGIG (reference sequence). Trimming left V 5 bases short and J 7 bases short, with 12 bases between. Remarks on this clonotype: Its cognate antigen is unknown.

The specimen was lung tumor tissue, collected at surgery. The clonotype was recovered from a female donor with early-stage non-small cell lung cancer. The rearrangement joins TRBV30 to TRBJ1-6, with no clear D. CDR3 protein: CAWAPGANSPLHF. The CDR3 DNA reads as TGTGCCTGGGCCCCGGGAGCCAATTCACCCCTCCACTTT.